The 6 T cell receptor beta chains in this list originate from one sample, sequenced in a study of blood T cells in healthy people across ages. Primers used in a second PCR of about 7 to 12 cycles were a sample-barcoded 5' primer and a J-beta primer mix. MiXCR, run by TCRdb on the 5' RACE reads, gives a single entry per CDR3 protein. This table holds about 730,000 distinct CDR3 sequences, around 40% found once. Material: blood. The receptors shown here come from a woman aged 55-70 years in good health.

Only a few counts were recorded for this clonotype. The chain joins TRBV29-1 to TRBJ2-3; 7 nucleotides align to TRBD1. Unmatched junction bases numbered 7, after V lost 6 bases and J lost 1 base. The CDR3 runs 14 residues. Germline V gene lookup returns CDR1 SQVTM and CDR2 ANQGSEA. The CDR3 region is CSVGHDRGTDTQYF. The CDR3 DNA is TGCAGCGTGGGACACGACAGGGGCACAGATACGCAGTATTTT.

The J gene is TRBJ2-1, the V gene TRBV28; perhaps TRBD2 as D (6 bases). The CDR3 has 12 residues. Trimming took off 6 bases at V and 8 bases at J, with 11 bases between the two ends. Germline V gene lookup returns CDR1 MDHEN and CDR2 SYDVKM. CDR3 residues: CASRSTGDEQFF. DNA for the CDR3: TGTGCCAGCAGATCGACGGGGGATGAGCAGTTCTTC.

This rearrangement joins TRBV3-1 to TRBJ1-5, with 7 bases fitting TRBD1. The CDR3 is 15 residues long. The V and J ends lost 1 base and 7 bases, in that order; junction bases with no gene match: 7. The germline CDR1 and CDR2 sequences are LGHDT and YNNKEL (reference sequence). The CDR3 DNA is TGTGCCAGCAGCCAAGCGGGACAGCTCGAGCAGCCCCAGCATTTT. It yields the protein CASSQAGQLEQPQHF.

The chain uses TRBV20-1 and TRBJ2-5, with no clear D. The V end lost 0 bases, the J end lost 11 bases, and 19 bases lay between the germline ends. This CDR3 has 14 amino acids. Germline V lookup: CDR1 DFQATT, CDR2 SNEGSKA (reference sequence). The CDR3 bases are TGCAGTGCTAGAGACCCTAAGGGCTTCAATGAGCAGTACTTC. The encoded protein is CSARDPKGFNEQYF.

This clonotype was recorded many times. V and J are TRBV9 and TRBJ2-3; the D gene is possibly TRBD2 (6 bases). Trimming stripped 0 bases from V and 4 bases from J, with 15 bases between. Germline V gene lookup returns CDR1 SGDLS and CDR2 YYNGEE. The CDR3 extends over 16 amino acids. The CDR3 protein is CASSVAPTGRSDTQYF. CDR3 DNA: TGTGCCAGCAGCGTAGCTCCGACGGGGAGGTCAGATACGCAGTATTTT. Combining the CDR3 with reference TRBV9 and TRBJ2-3 gives the whole variable domain DSGVTQTPKHLITATGQRVTLRCSPRSGDLSVYWYQQSLDQGLQFLIQYYNGEERAKGNILERFSAQQFPDLHSELNLSSLELGDSALYFCASSVAPTGRSDTQYFGPGTRLTVL.

The CDR3: CAISVFEFGGETQFF. The DNA for the CDR3 is TGTGCCATCAGTGTTTTCGAGTTTGGAGGAGAGACCCAGTTCTTC. V and J are TRBV10-3 and TRBJ2-1; D is perhaps TRBD2 (5 bases). The V and J ends lost 4 bases and 13 bases respectively, with 23 bases between them. Germline-derived CDR1 and CDR2 are ENHRY and SYGVKD. CDR3 length: 15 residues.